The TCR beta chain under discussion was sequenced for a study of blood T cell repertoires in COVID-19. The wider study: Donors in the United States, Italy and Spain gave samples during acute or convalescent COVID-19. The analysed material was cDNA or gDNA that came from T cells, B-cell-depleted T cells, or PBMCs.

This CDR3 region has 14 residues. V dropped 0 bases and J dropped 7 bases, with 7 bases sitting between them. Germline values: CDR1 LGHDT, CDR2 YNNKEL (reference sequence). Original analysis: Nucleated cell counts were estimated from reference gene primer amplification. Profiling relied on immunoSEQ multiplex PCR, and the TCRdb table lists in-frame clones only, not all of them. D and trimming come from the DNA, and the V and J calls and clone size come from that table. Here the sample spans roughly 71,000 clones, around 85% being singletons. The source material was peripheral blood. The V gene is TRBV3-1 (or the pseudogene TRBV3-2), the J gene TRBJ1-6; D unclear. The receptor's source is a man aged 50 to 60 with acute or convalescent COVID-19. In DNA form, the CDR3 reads TGTGCCAGCAGCCAAGACCTAAACAATTCACCCCTCCACTTT. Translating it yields CASSQDLNNSPLHF.